This TCR beta chain came from a study of blood T cell repertoires in COVID-19 (TCRdb year 2020). Background on the whole study: Samples covering the acute and convalescent phases of COVID-19 were provided by collaborators in the United States, Italy and Spain. The material from the prospective study consisted of cDNA or gDNA derived from T cells, B-cell-depleted T cells, or PBMCs. The dataset comprised deeply sampled blood TCRbeta repertoires from subjects exposed to, actively infected with, or recovered from COVID-19. The repertoires were released in a freely available public database intended as a resource for research on the immune response to SARS-CoV-2. The samples were drawn from the first 160 participants of the ongoing ImmuneRACE study and from over 950 subjects provided by 6 global collaborators. The sample metadata nearly always contained a de-identified subject ID, COVID-19 status, age in years and sex. HLA class I and class II types, where available, came from metadata supplied by the sample provider rather than from assay-based typing.

General conclusions and limits of the study: The quantity of clinical and demographic metadata differed by source and by participant and was supplied without curation.

TCRbeta CDR3 regions were amplified from genomic DNA by means of the immunoSEQ Assay, a bias-controlled multiplex PCR. The study's own analysis went as follows. The number of nucleated cells in each sample was estimated from the amplification of reference gene primers within the assay. To quantify the absolute abundance of each unique TCRbeta CDR3 rearrangement, sequence reads were collapsed and filtered. For each sample, productive Simpson clonality was calculated as the square root of Simpson's diversity index across productive rearrangements. TCRdb provides this immuneACCESS table in a form limited to in-frame rearrangements. Some clones are lacking; in checked studies, under half of them reflect an unresolved V gene, and why the rest are absent is not known. The V and J calls and clone size were taken over from that table, and D and trimming were inferred from the DNA. This sample lists about 260,000 clones; 88% were detected once. Of the sample, over 0.55% is held by the ten largest clones.

V drops 1 base and J drops 7 bases, leaving 16 bases in between. The CDR3 has 15 amino acids, counting the end cysteine and phenylalanine. The only DNA kept is the CDR3, 45 bases in frame from the first base. Based on the germline V gene, the CDR1 and CDR2 sequences are SNHLY and FYNNEI. The collaborating institutions used their own protocols to collect whole blood in K2EDTA tubes. For TCRbeta analysis, collaborator samples were shipped as frozen whole blood, as isolated PBMCs, or as DNA extracted from either sample type. A remark on this clone: Its antigen is currently not known. Per-base quality was not reported, and no clone a single base away is much larger than it.

The sequence links TRBV2 to TRBJ1-2; TRBD1 is possibly the D segment (5 matching bases). The receptor was isolated from a human donor in a cohort sampled during active COVID-19. The sequencing input was peripheral blood. The nucleotides are TGTGCCAGCAGTGAAGGGCGGGGGAATATCCGTGGCTACACCTTC. The translation is CASSEGRGNIRGYTF.